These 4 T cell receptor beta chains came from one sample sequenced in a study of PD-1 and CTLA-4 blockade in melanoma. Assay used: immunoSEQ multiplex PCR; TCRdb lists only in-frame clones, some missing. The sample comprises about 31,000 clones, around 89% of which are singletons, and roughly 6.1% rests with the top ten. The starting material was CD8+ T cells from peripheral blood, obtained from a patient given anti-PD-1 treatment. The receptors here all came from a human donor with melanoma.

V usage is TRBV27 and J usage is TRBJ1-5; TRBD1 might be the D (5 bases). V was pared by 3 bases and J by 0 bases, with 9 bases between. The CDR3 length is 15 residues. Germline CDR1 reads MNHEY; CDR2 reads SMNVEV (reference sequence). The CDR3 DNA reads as TGTGCCAGCAGTTTGACAGACGATAGCAATCAGCCCCAGCATTTT. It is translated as CASSLTDDSNQPQHF.

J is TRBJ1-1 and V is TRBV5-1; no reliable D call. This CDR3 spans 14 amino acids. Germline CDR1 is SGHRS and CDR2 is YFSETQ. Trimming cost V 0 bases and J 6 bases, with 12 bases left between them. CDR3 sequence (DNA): TGCGCCAGCAGCTTGGTGGTCTGGGAATCTGAAGCTTTCTTT. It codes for CASSLVVWESEAFF.

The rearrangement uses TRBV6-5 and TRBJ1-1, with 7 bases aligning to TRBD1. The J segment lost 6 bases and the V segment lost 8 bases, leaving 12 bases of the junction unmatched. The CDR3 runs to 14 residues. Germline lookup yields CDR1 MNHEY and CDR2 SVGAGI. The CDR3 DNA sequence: TGTGCCAGCGGCCTGGGCAGGGGGATTGCTGAAGCTTTCTTT. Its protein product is CASGLGRGIAEAFF.

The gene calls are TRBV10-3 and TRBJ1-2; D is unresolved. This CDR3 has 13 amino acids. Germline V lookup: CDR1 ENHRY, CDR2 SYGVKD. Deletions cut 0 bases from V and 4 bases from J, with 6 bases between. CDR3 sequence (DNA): TGTGCCATCAGTGAGTCGAACCGCTATGGCTACACCTTC. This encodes CAISESNRYGYTF.